One T cell receptor (beta chain) is described in this entry. What it binds is not known. The read terminates 3 residues before the CDR3 end, so the remaining end is supplied by the germline J gene. The sample holds other DNA sequences that translate to the same CDR3. This CDR3 spans 16 amino acids. Germline CDR1 reads KGHSH; CDR2 reads LQKENI. J gave up 0 bases and V 6 bases, and 11 bases lay outside the gene matches. This sample is part of a study of T cell clonality in common variable immunodeficiency. Measured with immunoSEQ multiplex PCR; TCRdb has only the in-frame clones, and not every one. The data show 35,000 to 50,000 clones, with none appearing a single time. Study-level findings and limits: Shared TCRbeta clones were fewer between CVID subjects than controls. Fewer deletions and N-nucleotide insertions were reportedly seen in common variable immunodeficiency TCR beta sequences.

V is TRBV18 and J is TRBJ2-7; 7 bases are a match to TRBD1. The sequencing sample was made of peripheral blood mononuclear cells. The sequence was obtained from a person aged 18 to 70 in good health. The CDR3: CASSPPAPGGSYEQYF. The sequenced part of the CDR3 DNA is TGTGCCAGCTCCCCCCCCGCCCCAGGGGGCTCCTACGAG. The complete variable domain, with remaining parts taken from reference TRBV18 and TRBJ2-7, reads NAGVMQNPRHLVRRRGQEARLRCSPMKGHSHVYWYRQLPEEGLKFMVYLQKENIIDESGMPKERFSAEFPKEGPSILRIQQVVRGDSAAYFCASSPPAPGGSYEQYFGPGTRLTVT.